The present T cell receptor (beta chain) was sequenced within a study of cytomegalovirus exposure and HLA in healthy donors. As for the study in general: Early released data comprised 75 million to 100 million unique TCRs from HLA-typed donors. Findings of the study overall: A list of roughly 160 TCR beta chains associated with cytomegalovirus was given.

Concerning this clone: Its antigen is still unknown.

60 Vbeta and 13 Jbeta primers were used in PCR. Profiling relied on immunoSEQ multiplex PCR, and the TCRdb table lists in-frame clones only, not all of them. The sample has some 100,000 clones; roughly 88% are singletons. CDR3 length equals 16 residues. With 2 bases removed from V and 0 bases from J, the gap between germline ends came to 11 bases. Germline V gene lookup returns CDR1 MNHEY and CDR2 SMNVEV (reference sequence). This sequence originates from a woman aged 18-30 years in good health and CMV-seronegative. The material sequenced was PBMCs. The chain has TRBV27 and TRBJ1-5; possibly TRBD1 for D (6 bases). The CDR3 bases are TGTGCCAGCAGTTTAGGGGGGGCTTATAGCAATCAGCCCCAGCATTTT. Translation gives CASSLGGAYSNQPQHF.